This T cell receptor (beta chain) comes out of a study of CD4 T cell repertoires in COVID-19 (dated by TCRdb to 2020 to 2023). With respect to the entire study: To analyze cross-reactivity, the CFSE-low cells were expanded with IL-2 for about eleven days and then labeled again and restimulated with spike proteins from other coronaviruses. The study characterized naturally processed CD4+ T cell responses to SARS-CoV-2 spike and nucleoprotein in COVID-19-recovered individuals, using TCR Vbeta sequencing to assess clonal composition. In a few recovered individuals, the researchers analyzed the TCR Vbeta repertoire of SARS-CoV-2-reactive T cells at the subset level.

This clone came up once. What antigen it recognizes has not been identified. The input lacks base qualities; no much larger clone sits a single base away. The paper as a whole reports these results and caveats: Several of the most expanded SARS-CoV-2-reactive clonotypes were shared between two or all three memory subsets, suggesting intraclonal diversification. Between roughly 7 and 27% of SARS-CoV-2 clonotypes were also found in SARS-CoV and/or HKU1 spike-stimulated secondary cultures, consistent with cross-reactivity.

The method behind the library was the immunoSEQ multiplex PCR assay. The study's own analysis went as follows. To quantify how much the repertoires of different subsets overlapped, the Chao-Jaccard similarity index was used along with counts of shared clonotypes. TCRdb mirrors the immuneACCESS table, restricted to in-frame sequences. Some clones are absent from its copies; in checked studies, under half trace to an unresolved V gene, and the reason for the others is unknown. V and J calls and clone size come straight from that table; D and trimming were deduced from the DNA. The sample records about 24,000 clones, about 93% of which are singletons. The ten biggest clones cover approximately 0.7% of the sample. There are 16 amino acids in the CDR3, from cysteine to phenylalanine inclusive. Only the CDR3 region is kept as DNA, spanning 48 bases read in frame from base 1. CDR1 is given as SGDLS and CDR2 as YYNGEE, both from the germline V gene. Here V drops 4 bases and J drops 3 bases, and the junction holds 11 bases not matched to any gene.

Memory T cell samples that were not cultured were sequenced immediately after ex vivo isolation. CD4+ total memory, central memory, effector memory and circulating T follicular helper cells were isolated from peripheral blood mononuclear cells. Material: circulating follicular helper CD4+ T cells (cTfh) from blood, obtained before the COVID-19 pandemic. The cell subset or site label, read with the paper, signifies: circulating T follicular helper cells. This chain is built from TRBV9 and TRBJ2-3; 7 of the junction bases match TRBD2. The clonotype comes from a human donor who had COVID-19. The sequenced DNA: TGTGCCAGCAGCCCGATGACTAGCTCTCGGACAGATACGCAGTATTTT. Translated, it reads CASSPMTSSRTDTQYF.